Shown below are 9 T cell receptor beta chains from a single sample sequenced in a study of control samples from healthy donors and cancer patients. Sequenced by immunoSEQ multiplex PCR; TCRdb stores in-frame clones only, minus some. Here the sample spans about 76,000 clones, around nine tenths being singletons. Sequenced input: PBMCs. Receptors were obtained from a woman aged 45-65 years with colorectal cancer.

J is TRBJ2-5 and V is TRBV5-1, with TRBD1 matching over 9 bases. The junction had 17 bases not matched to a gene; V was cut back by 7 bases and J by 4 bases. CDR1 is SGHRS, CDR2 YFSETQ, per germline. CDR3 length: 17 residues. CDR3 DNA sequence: TGCGCCAGCGGTAAGGGACAGGGTTTTTCAGGTGGAGAGACCCAGTACTTC. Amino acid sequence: CASGKGQGFSGGETQYF.

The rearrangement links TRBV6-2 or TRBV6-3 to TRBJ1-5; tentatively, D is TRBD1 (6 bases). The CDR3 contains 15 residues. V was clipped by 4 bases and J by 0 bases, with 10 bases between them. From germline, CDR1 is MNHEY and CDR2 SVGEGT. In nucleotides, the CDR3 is TGTGCCAGCAGTTCGACAGGTTATAGCAATCAGCCCCAGCATTTT. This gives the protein CASSSTGYSNQPQHF.

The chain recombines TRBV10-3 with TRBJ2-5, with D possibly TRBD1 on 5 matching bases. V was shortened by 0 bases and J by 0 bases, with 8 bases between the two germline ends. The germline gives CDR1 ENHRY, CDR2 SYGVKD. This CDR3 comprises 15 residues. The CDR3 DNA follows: TGTGCCATCAGTGAGTCCAGGGAACACCAAGAGACCCAGTACTTC. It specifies CAISESREHQETQYF.

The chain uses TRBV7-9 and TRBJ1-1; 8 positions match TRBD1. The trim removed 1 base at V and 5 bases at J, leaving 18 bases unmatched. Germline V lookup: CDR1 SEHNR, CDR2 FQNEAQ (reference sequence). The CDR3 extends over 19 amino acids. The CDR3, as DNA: TGTGCCAGCAGCTTAGTTCTTGGGCAGGGGGCTGGATATTGGACTGAAGCTTTCTTT. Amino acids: CASSLVLGQGAGYWTEAFF.

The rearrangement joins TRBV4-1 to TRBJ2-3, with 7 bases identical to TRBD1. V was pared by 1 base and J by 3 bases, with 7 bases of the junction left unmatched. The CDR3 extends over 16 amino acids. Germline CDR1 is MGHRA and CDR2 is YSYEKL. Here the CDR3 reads CASSQGPGQNTDTQYF. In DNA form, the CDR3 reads TGCGCCAGCAGCCAAGGGCCGGGACAGAATACAGATACGCAGTATTTT.

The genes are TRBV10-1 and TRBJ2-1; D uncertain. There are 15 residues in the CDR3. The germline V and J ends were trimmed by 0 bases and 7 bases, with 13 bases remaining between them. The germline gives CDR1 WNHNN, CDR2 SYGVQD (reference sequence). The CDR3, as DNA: TGCGCCAGCAGTGAGTCTCTGGCCCCAGAGAATGAGCAGTTCTTC. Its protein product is CASSESLAPENEQFF.

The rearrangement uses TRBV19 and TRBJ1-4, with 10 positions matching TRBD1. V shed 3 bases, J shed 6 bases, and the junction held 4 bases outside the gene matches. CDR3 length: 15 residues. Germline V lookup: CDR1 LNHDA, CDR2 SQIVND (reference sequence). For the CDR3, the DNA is TGTGCCAGTAGTATTGCCGGGACAGGGGATGAAAAACTGTTTTTT. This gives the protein CASSIAGTGDEKLFF.

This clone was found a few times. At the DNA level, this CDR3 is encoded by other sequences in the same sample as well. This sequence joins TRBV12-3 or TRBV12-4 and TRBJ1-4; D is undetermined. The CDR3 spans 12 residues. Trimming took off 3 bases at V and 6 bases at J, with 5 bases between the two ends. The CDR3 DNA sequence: TGTGCCAGCAGTTTTACGGATGAAAAACTGTTTTTT. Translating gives CASSFTDEKLFF.

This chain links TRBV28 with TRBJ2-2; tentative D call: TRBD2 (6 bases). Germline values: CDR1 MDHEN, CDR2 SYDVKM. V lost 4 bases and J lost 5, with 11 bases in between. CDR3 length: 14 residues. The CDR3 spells CASSWRGRTGELFF. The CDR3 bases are TGTGCCAGCAGTTGGAGGGGAAGGACCGGGGAGCTGTTTTTT. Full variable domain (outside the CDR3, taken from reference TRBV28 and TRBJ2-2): DVKVTQSSRYLVKRTGEKVFLECVQDMDHENMFWYRQDPGLGLRLIYFSYDVKMKEKGDIPEGYSVSREKKERFSLILESASTNQTSMYLCASSWRGRTGELFFGEGSRLTVL.